This passage covers 3 T cell receptor beta chains from one sample sequenced in a study of T-cell memory formation after mild COVID-19. TCRdb passed the 5' RACE reads through MiXCR, listing each CDR3 protein once. The repertoire holds approximately 290,000 distinct CDR3 sequences, with roughly 15% as singletons. Material: PBMCs or a T cell subset sorted from them (not recorded which). These receptor sequences come from a man aged 18-30 years who had mild COVID-19 (a few samples of this study predate the infection). Cell type and time point are not known.

The chain employs TRBV27 and TRBJ2-3, with 9 bases matching TRBD2. Per germline, CDR1 MNHEY and CDR2 SMNVEV (reference sequence). The V and J ends lost 1 base and 5 bases, in that order; junction bases with no gene match: 4. The CDR3 has 15 amino acids. CDR3 in amino acids: CASSLFQAGGDTQYF. In DNA, the CDR3 is TGTGCCAGCAGTTTATTTCAAGCGGGGGGAGATACGCAGTATTTT.

There are a few counts of this clonotype. V is TRBV6-5 and J is TRBJ1-3; D is unresolved. In germline, CDR1 is MNHEY, CDR2 SVGAGI. V was cut by 8 bases and J by 0 bases, with 8 bases left in between. The CDR3 totals 13 residues. For the CDR3, the DNA is TGTGCCAGCCGCGGATACTCTGGAAACACCATATATTTT. Translated, it gives CASRGYSGNTIYF.

This clonotype appeared a few times. This chain uses TRBV4-1 with TRBJ1-5, with 9 bases fitting TRBD1. Germline V lookup: CDR1 MGHRA, CDR2 YSYEKL. V shed 3 bases and J 2 bases; nucleotides not matched to a gene: 8. The CDR3 covers 17 residues. CDR3 DNA sequence: TGCGCCAGCAGCCAGGCCTGGGACAGGGCGGGCAATCAGCCCCAGCATTTT. Its translation: CASSQAWDRAGNQPQHF.